This T cell receptor (beta chain) was captured in a study of Ad26.COV2.S vaccination and SARS-CoV-2 variants. Overall study context: Trial arm assignment for the donor was COV1001 Ad26.COV2.S.

A few counts support this clone. The ends lost 4 bases at V and 7 bases at J; junction bases unmatched: 8. This CDR3 contains 14 residues. Germline V gene data show CDR1 as LGHNA and CDR2 as YNFKEQ. Profiled with immunoSEQ multiplex PCR; TCRdb holds only in-frame clones, not every one. The sample consists of about 400,000 clones, around 85% of them appearing once. Described treatment: around 19 received Ad26.COV2.S at low or high dose, single or two shots; 5 received placebo; per-sample allocation not given. After the first vaccine or placebo injection, samples were drawn on day 63. Adults aged 18-55 years in Boston included the donor. It was Wuhan-strain SARS-CoV-2 spike that the Ad26 vaccine vector expressed.

This specimen consisted of peripheral blood, obtained in a trial of Ad26.COV2.S vaccine versus placebo. This sequence was found in a person between 18 and 60 years old who received the Ad26.COV2.S COVID-19 vaccine or a placebo. The chain carries TRBV4-2 and TRBJ2-7; 9 bases are a match to TRBD1. DNA for the CDR3: TGTGCCAGCAGCCGGACAGGGGCCCCTAGGGAGCAGTACTTC. Translation: CASSRTGAPREQYF.